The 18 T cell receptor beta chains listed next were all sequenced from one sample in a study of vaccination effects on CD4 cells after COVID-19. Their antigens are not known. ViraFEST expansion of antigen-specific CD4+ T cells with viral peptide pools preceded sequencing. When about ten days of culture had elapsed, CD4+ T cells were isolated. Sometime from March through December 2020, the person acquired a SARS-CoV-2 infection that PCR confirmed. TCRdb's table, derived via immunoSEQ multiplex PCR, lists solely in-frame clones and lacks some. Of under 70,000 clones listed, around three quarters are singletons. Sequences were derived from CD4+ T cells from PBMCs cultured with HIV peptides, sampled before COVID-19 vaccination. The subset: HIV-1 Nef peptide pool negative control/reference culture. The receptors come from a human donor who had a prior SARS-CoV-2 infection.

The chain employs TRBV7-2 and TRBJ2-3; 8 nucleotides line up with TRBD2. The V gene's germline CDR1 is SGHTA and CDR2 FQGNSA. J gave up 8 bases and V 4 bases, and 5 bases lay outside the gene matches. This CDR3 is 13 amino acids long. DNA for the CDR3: TGTGCCAGCAGCTCCGTAGCGGGAAGTACGCAGTATTTT. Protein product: CASSSVAGSTQYF. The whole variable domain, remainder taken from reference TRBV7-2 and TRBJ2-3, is GAGVSQSPSNKVTEKGKDVELRCDPISGHTALYWYRQSLGQGLEFLIYFQGNSAPDKSGLPSDRFSAERTGGSVSTLTIQRTQQEDSAVYLCASSSVAGSTQYFGPGTRLTVL.

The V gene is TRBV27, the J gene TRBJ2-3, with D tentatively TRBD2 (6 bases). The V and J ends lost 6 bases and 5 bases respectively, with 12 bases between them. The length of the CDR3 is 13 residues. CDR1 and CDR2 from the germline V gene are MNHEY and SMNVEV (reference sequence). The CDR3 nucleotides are TGTGCCAGCAGACTAGGCGGGGAAGATACGCAGTATTTT. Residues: CASRLGGEDTQYF.

Here the CDR3 reads CASKSGSPFGNQPQHF. CDR3 coding DNA: TGTGCCAGTAAGAGCGGCAGTCCATTTGGCAATCAGCCCCAGCATTTT. The chain recombines TRBV19 with TRBJ1-5, with no clear D. V lost 7 bases and J lost 2, with 18 bases in between. This CDR3 has 16 amino acids. Germline CDR1 and CDR2: LNHDA and SQIVND (reference sequence).

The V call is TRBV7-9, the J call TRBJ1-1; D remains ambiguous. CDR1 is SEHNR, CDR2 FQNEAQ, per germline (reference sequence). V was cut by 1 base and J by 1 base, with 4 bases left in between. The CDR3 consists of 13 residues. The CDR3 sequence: CASSLEKNTEAFF. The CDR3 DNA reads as TGTGCCAGCAGCTTAGAAAAGAACACTGAAGCTTTCTTT. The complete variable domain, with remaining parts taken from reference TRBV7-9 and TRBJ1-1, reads DTGVSQNPRHKITKRGQNVTFRCDPISEHNRLYWYRQTLGQGPEFLTYFQNEAQLEKSRLLSDRFSAERPKGSFSTLEIQRTEQGDSAMYLCASSLEKNTEAFFGQGTRLTVV.

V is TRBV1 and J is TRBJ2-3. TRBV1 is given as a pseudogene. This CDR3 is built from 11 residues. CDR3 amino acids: CTTKDTDTQYF. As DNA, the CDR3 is TGCACCACGAAGGACACAGATACGCAGTATTTT.

This chain's CDR3 is CASSSGTSGGVGETQYF. The CDR3, as DNA: TGTGCCAGCAGCTCCGGGACTAGCGGGGGGGTAGGGGAGACCCAGTACTTC. V usage is TRBV5-6 and J usage is TRBJ2-5, with 16 bases aligning to TRBD2. V lost 3 bases, J lost 5 bases, and 7 bases stayed unmatched. From germline, CDR1 is SGHDT and CDR2 YYEEEE. The CDR3 loop spans 17 amino acids.

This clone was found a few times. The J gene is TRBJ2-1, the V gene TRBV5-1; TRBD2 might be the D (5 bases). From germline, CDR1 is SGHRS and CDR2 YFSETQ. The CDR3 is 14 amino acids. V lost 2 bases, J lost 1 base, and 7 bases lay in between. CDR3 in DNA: TGCGCCAGCAGCTTCGGGGATTCCTACAATGAGCAGTTCTTC. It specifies CASSFGDSYNEQFF.

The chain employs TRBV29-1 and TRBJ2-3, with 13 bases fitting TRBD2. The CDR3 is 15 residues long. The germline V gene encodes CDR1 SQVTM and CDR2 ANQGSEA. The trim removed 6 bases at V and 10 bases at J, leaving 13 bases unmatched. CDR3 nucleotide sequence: TGCAGCGTAACTAGCGGGAGGGACCTGCGGGGGCCGCAGTATTTT. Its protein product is CSVTSGRDLRGPQYF.

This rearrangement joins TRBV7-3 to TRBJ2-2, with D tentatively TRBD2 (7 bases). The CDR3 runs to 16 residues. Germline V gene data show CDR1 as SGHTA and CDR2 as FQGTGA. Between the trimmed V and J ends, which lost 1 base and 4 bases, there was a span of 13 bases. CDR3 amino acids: CASSLMGGAPTGELFF. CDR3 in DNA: TGTGCCAGCAGCTTAATGGGGGGGGCCCCCACCGGGGAGCTGTTTTTT.

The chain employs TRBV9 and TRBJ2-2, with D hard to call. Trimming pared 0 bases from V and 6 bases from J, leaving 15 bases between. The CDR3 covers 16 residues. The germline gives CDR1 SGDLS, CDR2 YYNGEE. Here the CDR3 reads CASSVDDFPWAGELFF. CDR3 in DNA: TGTGCCAGCAGCGTAGATGATTTCCCCTGGGCCGGGGAGCTGTTTTTT.

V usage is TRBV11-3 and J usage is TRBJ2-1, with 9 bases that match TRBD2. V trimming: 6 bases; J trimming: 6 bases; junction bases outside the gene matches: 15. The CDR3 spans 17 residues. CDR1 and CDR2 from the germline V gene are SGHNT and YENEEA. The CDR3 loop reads CASRLGTSLRSLNEQFF. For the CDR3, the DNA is TGTGCCAGCAGGCTAGGGACTAGCCTACGAAGTCTCAATGAGCAGTTCTTC. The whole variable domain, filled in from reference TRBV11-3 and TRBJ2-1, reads EAGVVQSPRYKIIEKKQPVAFWCNPISGHNTLYWYLQNLGQGPELLIRYENEEAVDDSQLPKDRFSAERLKGVDSTLKIQPAELGDSAVYLCASRLGTSLRSLNEQFFGPGTRLTVL.

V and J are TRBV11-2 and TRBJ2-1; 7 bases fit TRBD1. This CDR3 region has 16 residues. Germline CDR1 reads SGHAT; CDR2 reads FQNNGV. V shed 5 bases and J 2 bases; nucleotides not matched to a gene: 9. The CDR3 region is CASSQTNRGTYNEQFF. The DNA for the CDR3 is TGTGCCAGCAGCCAAACTAACAGGGGAACCTACAATGAGCAGTTCTTC.

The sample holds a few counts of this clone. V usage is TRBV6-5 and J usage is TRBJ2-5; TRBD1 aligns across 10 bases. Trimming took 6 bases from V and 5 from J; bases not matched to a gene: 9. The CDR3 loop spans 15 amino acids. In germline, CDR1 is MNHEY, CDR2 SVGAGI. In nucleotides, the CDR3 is TGTGCCAGCAGGTCTCCGGGACAGGGGCTGGAGACCCAGTACTTC. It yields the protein CASRSPGQGLETQYF.

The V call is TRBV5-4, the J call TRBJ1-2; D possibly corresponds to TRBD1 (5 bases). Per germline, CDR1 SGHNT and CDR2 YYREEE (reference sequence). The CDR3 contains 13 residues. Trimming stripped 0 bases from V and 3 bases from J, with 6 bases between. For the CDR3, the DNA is TGTGCCAGCAGCTTGGCACAGGACTATGGCTACACCTTC. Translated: CASSLAQDYGYTF.

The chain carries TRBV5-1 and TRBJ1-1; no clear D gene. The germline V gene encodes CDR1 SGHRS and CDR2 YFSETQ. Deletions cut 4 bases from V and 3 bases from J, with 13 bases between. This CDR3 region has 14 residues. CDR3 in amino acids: CASSIRAGDTEAFF. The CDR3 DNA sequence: TGCGCCAGCAGCATCCGGGCCGGGGACACTGAAGCTTTCTTT.

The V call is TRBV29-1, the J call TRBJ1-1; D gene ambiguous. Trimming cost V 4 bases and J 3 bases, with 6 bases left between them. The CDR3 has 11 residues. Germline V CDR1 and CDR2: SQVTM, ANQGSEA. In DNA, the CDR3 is TGCAGCGTTGTTTTCGACACTGAAGCTTTCTTT. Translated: CSVVFDTEAFF.

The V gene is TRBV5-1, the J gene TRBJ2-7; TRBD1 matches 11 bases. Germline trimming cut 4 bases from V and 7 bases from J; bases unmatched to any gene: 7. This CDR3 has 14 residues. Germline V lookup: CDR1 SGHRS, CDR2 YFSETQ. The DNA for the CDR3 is TGCGCCAGCAGCGCTGGGACAGGGGGTCAGGAGCAGTACTTC. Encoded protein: CASSAGTGGQEQYF. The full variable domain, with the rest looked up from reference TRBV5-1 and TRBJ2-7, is KAGVTQTPRYLIKTRGQQVTLSCSPISGHRSVSWYQQTPGQGLQFLFEYFSETQRNKGNFPGRFSGRQFSNSRSEMNVSTLELGDSALYLCASSAGTGGQEQYFGPGTRLTVT.

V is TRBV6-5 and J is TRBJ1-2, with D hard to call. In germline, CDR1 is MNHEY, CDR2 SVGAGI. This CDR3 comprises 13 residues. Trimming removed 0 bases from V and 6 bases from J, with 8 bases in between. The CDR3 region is CASSYSKLDGYTF. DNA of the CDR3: TGTGCCAGCAGTTACTCGAAACTGGATGGCTACACCTTC.